This TCR beta chain was identified in a study of PD-1 blockade in classical Hodgkin lymphoma. As for the study in general: The patients were dosed with nivolumab 3 mg/kg, infused intravenously every 2 weeks. Study-wide points: CD4+ but not CD8+ TCR diversity rose significantly by C4D1. Why repertoires differed is undefined; disease activity or prior therapy possibly contributed. At baseline, newly diagnosed patients reportedly showed less TCR diversity than healthy donors.

Notes on this clone: Its specificity is not known.

From germline, CDR1 is MNHNY and CDR2 SVGAGI (reference sequence). Trimming cost V 2 bases and J 2 bases, with 13 bases left between them. This CDR3 contains 16 residues. Each of the patients experienced relapse following autologous stem cell transplantation, and their brentuximab vedotin exposure differed. The method was immunoSEQ multiplex PCR; TCRdb's version includes in-frame clones alone and lacks a portion of them. The data hold some 93,000 clones, with 89% observed a single time. The clonotype comes from a human donor with classical Hodgkin lymphoma. Source: peripheral blood mononuclear cells (PBMCs), taken before the second cycle of nivolumab. V and J are TRBV6-6 and TRBJ1-3; D is unclear. The chain's CDR3 is CASSYRSRQAGNTIYF. The CDR3 DNA is TGTGCCAGCAGTTACAGGTCACGACAAGCTGGAAACACCATATATTTT.